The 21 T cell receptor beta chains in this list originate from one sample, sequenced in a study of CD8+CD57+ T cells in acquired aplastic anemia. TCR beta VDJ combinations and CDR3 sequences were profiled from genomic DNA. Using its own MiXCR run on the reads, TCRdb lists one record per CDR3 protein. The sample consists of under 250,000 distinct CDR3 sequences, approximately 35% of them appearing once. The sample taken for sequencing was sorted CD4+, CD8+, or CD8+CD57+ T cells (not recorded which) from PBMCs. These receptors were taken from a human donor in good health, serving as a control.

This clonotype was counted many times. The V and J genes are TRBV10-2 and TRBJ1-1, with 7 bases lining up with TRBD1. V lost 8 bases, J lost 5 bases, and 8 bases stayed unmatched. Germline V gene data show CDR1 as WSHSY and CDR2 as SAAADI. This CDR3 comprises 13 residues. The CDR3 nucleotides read TGCGCCAGCGCCCGACAGGGAAATACTGAAGCTTTCTTT. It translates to CASARQGNTEAFF.

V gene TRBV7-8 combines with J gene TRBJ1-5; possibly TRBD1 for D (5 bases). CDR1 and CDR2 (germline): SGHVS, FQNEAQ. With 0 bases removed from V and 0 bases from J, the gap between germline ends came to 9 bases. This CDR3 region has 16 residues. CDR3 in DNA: TGTGCCAGCAGCTTAGCGGCAGGGAATAGCAATCAGCCCCAGCATTTT. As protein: CASSLAAGNSNQPQHF.

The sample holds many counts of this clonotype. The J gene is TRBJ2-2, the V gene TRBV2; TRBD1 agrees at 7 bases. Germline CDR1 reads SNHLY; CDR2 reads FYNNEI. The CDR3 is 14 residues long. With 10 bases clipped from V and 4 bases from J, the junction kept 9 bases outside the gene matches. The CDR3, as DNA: TGTGCCACAAGATCGACAGGGATCACCGGGGAGCTGTTTTTT. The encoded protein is CATRSTGITGELFF.

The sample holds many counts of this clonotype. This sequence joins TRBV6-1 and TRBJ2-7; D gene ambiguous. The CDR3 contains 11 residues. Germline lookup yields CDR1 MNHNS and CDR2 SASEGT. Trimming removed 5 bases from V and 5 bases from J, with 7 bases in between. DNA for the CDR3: TGTGCCAGCAGTCGAACGGACGAGCAGTACTTC. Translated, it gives CASSRTDEQYF.

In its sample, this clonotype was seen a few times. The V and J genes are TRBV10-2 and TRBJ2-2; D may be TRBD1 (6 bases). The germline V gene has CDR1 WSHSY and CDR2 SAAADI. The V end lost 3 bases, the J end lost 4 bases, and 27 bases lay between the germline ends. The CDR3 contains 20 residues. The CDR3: CASSELISGLGTLVTGELFF. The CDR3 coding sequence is TGCGCCAGCAGTGAATTAATATCTGGCCTAGGGACACTAGTCACCGGGGAGCTGTTTTTT.

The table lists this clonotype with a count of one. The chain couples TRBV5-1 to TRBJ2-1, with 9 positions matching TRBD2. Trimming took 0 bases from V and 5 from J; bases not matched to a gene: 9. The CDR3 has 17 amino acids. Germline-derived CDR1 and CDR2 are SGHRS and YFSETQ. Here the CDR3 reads CASSLDALAGTNNEQFF. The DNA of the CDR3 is TGCGCCAGCAGCTTGGATGCCCTAGCGGGGACAAACAATGAGCAGTTCTTC.

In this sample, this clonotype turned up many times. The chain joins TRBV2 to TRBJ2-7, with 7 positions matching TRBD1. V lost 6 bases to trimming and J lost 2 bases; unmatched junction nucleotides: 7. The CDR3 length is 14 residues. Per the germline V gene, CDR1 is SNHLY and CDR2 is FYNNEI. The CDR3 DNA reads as TGTGCCAGCAGCCGGGACAGTTCAGCCTACGAGCAGTACTTC. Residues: CASSRDSSAYEQYF. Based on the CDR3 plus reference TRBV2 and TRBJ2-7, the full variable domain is EPEVTQTPSHQVTQMGQEVILRCVPISNHLYFYWYRQILGQKVEFLVSFYNNEISEKSEIFDDQFSVERPDGSNFTLKIRSTKLEDSAMYFCASSRDSSAYEQYFGPGTRLTVT.

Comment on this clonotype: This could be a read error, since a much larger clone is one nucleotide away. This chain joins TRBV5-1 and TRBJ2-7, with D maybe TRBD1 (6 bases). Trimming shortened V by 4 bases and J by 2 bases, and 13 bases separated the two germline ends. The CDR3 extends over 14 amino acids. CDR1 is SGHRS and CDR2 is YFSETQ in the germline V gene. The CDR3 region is CASSHQDSPYEQYF. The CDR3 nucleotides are TGCGCCAGCAGCCACCAGGACAGCCCCTACGAGCAGTACTTC.

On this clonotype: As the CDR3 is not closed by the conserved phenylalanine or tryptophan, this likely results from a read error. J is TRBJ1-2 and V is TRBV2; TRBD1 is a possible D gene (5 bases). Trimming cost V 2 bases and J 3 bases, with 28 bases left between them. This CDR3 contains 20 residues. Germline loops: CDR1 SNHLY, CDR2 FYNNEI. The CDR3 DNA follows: TGTGCCAGCAGTGAAACGAGGGGTTGGCCCAAGGGTGGAGCGGACTATGGCTACACCTCC. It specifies CASSETRGWPKGGADYGYTS.

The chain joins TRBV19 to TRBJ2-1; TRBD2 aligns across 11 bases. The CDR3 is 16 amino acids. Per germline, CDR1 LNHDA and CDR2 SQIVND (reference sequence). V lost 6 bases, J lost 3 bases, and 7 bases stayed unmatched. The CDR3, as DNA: TGTGCCAGTAGGGGGGGGACTAGCGGACTCTACAATGAGCAGTTCTTC. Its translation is CASRGGTSGLYNEQFF.

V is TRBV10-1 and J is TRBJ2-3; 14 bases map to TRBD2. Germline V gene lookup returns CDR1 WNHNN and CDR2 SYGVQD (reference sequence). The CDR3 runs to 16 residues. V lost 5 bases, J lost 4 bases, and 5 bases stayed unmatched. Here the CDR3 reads CASSPGLAGGPDTQYF. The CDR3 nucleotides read TGCGCCAGCAGTCCTGGACTAGCGGGAGGTCCAGATACGCAGTATTTT.

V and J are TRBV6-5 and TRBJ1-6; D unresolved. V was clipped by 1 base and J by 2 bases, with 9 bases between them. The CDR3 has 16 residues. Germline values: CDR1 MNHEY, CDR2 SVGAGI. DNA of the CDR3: TGTGCCAGCAGTTACTTGGGGAACCCCTATAATTCACCCCTCCACTTT. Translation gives CASSYLGNPYNSPLHF.

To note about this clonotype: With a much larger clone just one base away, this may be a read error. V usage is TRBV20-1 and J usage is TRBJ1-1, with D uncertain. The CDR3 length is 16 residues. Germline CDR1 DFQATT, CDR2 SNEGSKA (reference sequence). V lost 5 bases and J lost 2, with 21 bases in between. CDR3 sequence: CSAPPQSRAGNTEAFF. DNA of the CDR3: TGCAGTGCTCCCCCCCAATCCCGGGCAGGTAACACTGAAGCTTTCTTT.

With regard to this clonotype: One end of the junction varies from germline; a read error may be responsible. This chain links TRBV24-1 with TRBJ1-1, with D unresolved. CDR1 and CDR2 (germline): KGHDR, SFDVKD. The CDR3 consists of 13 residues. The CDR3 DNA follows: TGTACCACCAGCCGCCGGGTCGACACTGAAGCTTTCTTT. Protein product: CTTSRRVDTEAFF.

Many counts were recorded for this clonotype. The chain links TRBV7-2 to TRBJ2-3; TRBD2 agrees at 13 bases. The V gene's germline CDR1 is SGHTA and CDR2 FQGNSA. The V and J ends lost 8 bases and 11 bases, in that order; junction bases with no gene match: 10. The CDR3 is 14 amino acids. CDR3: CASGFGLAGVGQYF. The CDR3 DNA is TGTGCCAGCGGATTCGGACTAGCGGGAGTTGGGCAGTATTTT.

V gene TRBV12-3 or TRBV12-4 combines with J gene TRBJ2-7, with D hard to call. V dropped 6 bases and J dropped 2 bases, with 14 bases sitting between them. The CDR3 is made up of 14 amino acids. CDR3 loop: CASSQAVRAYEQYF. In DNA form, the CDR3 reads TGTGCCAGCAGCCAAGCCGTTAGGGCCTACGAGCAGTACTTC.

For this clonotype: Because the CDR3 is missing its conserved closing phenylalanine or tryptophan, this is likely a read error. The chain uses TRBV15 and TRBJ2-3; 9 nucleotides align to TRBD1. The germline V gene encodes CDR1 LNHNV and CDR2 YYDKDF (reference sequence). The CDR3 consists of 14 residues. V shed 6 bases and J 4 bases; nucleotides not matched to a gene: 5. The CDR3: CATSRDRAADTQYS. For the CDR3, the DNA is TGTGCCACCAGTCGGGACAGGGCAGCAGATACGCAGTATTCT.

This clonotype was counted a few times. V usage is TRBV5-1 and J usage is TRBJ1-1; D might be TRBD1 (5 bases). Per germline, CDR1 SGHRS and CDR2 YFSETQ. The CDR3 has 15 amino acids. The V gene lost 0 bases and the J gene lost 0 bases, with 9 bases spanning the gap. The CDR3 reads CASSLAGAVNTEAFF. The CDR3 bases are TGCGCCAGCAGCTTGGCCGGGGCGGTGAACACTGAAGCTTTCTTT.

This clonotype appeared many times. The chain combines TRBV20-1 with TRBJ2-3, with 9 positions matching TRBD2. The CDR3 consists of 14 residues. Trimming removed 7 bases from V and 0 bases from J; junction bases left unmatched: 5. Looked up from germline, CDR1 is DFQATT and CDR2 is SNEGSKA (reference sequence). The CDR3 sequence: CSVELAGSTDTQYF. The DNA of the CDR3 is TGCAGTGTGGAACTAGCGGGTAGCACAGATACGCAGTATTTT.

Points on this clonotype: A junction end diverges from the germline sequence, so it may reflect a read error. The CDR3 nucleotides read TGCAATGCTCGAGGGACGAACACTGAAGCTTTCTTT. Translation gives CNARGTNTEAFF. The chain employs TRBV20-1 and TRBJ1-1, with D possibly TRBD1 on 5 matching bases. The CDR3 totals 12 residues. Germline CDR1 is DFQATT and CDR2 is SNEGSKA (reference sequence).

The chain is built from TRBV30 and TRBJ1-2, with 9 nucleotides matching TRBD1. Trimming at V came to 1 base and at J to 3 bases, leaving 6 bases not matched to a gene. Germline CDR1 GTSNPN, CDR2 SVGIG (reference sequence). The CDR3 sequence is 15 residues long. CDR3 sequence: CAWSASGQGYYGYTF. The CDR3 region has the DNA TGTGCCTGGAGTGCATCGGGACAGGGCTACTATGGCTACACCTTC. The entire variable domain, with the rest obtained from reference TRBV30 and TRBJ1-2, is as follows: SQTIHQWPATLVQPVGSPLSLECTVEGTSNPNLYWYRQAAGRGLQLLFYSVGIGQISSEVPQNLSASRPQDRQFILSSKKLLLSDSGFYLCAWSASGQGYYGYTFGSGTRLTVV.